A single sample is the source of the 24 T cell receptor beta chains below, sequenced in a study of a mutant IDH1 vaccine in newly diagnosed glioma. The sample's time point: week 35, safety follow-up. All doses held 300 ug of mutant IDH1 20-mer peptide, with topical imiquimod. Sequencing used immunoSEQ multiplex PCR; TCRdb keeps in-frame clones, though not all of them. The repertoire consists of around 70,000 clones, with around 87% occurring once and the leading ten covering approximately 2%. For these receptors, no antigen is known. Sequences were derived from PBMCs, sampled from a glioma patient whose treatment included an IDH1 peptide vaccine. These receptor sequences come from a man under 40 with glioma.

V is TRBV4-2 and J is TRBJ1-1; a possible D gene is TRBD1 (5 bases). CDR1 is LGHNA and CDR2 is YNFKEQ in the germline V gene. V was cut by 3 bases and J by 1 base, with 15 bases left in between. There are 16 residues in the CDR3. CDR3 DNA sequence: TGTGCCAGCAGCCAGGCCAGGGACTGGGAGAACACTGAAGCTTTCTTT. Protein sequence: CASSQARDWENTEAFF.

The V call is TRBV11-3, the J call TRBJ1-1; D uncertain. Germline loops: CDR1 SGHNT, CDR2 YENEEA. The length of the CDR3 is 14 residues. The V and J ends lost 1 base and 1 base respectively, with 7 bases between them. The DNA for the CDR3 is TGTGCCAGCAGCTTAGGGGCCGAGAACACTGAAGCTTTCTTT. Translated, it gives CASSLGAENTEAFF.

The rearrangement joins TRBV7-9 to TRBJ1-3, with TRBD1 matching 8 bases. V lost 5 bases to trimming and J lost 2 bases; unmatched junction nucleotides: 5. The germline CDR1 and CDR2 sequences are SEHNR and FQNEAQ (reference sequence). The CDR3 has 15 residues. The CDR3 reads CASSTWTGPGNTIYF. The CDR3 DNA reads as TGTGCCAGCAGCACGTGGACAGGGCCTGGAAACACCATATATTTT.

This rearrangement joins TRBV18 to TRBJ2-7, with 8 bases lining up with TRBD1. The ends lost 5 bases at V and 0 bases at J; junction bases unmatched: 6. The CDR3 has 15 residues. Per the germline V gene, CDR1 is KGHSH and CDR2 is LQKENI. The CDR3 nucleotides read TGTGCCAGCTCAGCGGGACAGGTATCCTCCTACGAGCAGTACTTC. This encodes CASSAGQVSSYEQYF.

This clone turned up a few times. The CDR3 spells CASSVNPLTDHSGNTIYF. CDR3 DNA: TGTGCCAGCAGCGTAAACCCCTTGACAGACCACTCTGGAAACACCATATATTTT. The rearrangement uses TRBV9 and TRBJ1-3; D is possibly TRBD1 (5 bases). This CDR3 comprises 18 residues. Between the trimmed V and J ends, which lost 1 base and 0 bases, there was a span of 17 bases. CDR1 is SGDLS and CDR2 is YYNGEE in the germline V gene.

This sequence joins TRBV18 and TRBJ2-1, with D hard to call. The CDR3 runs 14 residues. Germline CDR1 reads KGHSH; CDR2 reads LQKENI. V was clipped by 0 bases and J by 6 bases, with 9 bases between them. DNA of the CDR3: TGTGCCAGCTCACCACCGGTAGCTATCAATGAGCAGTTCTTC. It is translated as CASSPPVAINEQFF.

In nucleotides, the CDR3 is TGTGCCAGCAGCCCGGGGGTGGGACAGGGAGTTCAGCCCCAGCATTTT. Translation gives CASSPGVGQGVQPQHF. The J gene is TRBJ1-5, the V gene TRBV27; 9 positions agree with TRBD1. The CDR3 sequence is 16 residues long. Germline CDR1 and CDR2: MNHEY and SMNVEV (reference sequence). J lost 6 bases, V lost 6 bases, and 12 bases had no gene match.

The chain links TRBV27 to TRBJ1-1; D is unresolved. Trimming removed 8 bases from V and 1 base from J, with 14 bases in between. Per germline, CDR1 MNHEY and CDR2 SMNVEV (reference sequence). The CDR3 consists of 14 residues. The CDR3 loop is CASQFNRGNTEAFF. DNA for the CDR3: TGTGCCAGCCAGTTTAATCGGGGGAACACTGAAGCTTTCTTT.

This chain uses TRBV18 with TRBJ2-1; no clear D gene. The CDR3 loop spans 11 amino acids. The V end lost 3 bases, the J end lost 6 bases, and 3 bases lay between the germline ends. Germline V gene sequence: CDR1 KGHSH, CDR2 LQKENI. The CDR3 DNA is TGTGCCAGCTCACCGATCAATGAGCAGTTCTTC. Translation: CASSPINEQFF.

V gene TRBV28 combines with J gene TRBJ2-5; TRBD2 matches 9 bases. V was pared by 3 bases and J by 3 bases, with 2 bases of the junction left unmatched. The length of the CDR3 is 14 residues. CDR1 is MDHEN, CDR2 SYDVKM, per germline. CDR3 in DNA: TGTGCCAGCAGTTTGCTAGCGGGGAAAGAGACCCAGTACTTC. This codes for CASSLLAGKETQYF.

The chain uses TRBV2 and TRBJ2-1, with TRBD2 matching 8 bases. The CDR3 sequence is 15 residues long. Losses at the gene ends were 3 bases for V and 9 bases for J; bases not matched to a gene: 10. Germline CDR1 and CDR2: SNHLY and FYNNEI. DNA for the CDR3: TGTGCCAGCAGTGATGGACACGGCGGGAGGACTGAGCAGTTCTTC. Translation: CASSDGHGGRTEQFF.

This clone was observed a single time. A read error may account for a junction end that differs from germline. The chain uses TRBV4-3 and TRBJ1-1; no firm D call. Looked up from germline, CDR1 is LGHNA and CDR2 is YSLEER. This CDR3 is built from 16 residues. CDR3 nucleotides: TGCGCCAGCAGCCAAGATCGGGCCTCCAGGAACTCTGAAGCTTTCTTT. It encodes CASSQDRASRNSEAFF.

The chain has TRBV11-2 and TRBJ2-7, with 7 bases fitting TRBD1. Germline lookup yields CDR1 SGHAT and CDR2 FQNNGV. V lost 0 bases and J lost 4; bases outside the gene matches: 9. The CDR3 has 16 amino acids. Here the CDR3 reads CASSLDFGTARYEQYF. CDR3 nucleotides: TGTGCCAGCAGCTTAGATTTCGGGACAGCACGTTACGAGCAGTACTTC.

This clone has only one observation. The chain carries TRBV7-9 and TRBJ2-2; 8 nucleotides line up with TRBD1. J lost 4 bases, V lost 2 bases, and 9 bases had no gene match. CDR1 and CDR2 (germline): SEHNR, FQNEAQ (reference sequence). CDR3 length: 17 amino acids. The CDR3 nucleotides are TGTGCCAGCAGCTTATATCCCGGACAGGGAATCACCGGGGAGCTGTTTTTT. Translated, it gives CASSLYPGQGITGELFF.

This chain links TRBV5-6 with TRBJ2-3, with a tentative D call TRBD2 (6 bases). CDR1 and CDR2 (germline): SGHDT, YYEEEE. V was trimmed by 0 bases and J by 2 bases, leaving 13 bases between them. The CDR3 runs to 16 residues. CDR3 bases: TGTGCCAGCAGCTTGGCGTGGGGCGGGGTCACAGATACGCAGTATTTT. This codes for CASSLAWGGVTDTQYF.

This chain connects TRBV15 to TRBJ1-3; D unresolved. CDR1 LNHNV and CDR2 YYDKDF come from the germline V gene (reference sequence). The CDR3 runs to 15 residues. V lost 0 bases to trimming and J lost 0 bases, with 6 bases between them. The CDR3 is CATSRDNFSGNTIYF. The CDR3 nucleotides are TGTGCCACCAGCAGAGATAACTTCTCTGGAAACACCATATATTTT.

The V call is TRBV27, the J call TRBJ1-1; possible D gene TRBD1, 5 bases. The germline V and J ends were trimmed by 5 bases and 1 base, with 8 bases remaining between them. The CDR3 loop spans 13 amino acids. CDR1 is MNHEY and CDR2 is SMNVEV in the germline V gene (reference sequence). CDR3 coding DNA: TGTGCCAGCAGTACGACAGAGAACACTGAAGCTTTCTTT. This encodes CASSTTENTEAFF.

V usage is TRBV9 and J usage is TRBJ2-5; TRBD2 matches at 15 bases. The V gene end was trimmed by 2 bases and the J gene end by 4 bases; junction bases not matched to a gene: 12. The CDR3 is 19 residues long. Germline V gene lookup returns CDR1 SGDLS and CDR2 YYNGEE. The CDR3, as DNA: TGTGCCAGCAGCGTTACCACTTCGACGGGACTAGCGGGAGGAGAGACCCAGTACTTC. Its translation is CASSVTTSTGLAGGETQYF.

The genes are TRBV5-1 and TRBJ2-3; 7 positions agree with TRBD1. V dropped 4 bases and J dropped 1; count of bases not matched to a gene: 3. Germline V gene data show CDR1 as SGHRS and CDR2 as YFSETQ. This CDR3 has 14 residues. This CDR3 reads CASSGDSGTDTQYF. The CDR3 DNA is TGCGCCAGCAGCGGGGACAGTGGCACAGATACGCAGTATTTT. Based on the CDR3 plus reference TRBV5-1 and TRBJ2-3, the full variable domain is KAGVTQTPRYLIKTRGQQVTLSCSPISGHRSVSWYQQTPGQGLQFLFEYFSETQRNKGNFPGRFSGRQFSNSRSEMNVSTLELGDSALYLCASSGDSGTDTQYFGPGTRLTVL.

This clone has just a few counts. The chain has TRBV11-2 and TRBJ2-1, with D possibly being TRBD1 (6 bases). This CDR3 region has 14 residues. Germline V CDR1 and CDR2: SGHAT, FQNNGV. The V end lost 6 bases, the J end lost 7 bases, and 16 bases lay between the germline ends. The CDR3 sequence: CASSTTGVSNEQFF. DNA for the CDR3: TGTGCCAGCAGTACGACAGGCGTTTCAAATGAGCAGTTCTTC.

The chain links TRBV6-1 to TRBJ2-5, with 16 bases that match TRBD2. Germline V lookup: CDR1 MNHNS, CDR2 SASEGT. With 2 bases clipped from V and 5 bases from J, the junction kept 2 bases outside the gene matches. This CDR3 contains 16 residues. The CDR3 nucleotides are TGTGCCAGCAGTGAAACGGGACTAGCGGGGGGGGAGACCCAGTACTTC. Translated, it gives CASSETGLAGGETQYF.

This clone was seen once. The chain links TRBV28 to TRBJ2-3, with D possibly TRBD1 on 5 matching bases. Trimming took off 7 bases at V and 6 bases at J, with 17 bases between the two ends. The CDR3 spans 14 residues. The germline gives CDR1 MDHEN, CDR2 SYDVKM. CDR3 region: CASTRTTASDTQYF. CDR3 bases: TGTGCCAGCACTCGGACAACGGCATCGGATACGCAGTATTTT.

DNA for the CDR3: TGTGCCAGCAGCCAAGATAGGGACAGGGGCTACAATGAGCAGTTCTTC. Amino acids: CASSQDRDRGYNEQFF. This chain uses TRBV4-2 with TRBJ2-1; 10 nucleotides agree with TRBD1. This CDR3 is 16 amino acids long. Germline CDR1 and CDR2: LGHNA and YNFKEQ. With V trimmed by 0 bases and J by 3 bases, 2 bases remained unmatched.

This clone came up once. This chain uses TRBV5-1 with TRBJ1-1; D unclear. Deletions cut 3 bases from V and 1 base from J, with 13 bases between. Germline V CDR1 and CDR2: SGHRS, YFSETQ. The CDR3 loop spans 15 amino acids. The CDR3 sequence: CASSSNLQENTEAFF. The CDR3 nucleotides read TGCGCCAGCAGCTCAAATCTTCAGGAGAACACTGAAGCTTTCTTT.